This section outlines one T cell receptor (beta chain) sequence together with its context. Its target is not known. Researchers report isolating at least 6 million PBMCs per sample. The data are from a study of blood T cells in healthy people across ages. Whole-study results and caveats: Underestimates were what the diversity estimates from one million T cells were considered to be.

V was shortened by 4 bases and J by 4 bases, with 13 bases between the two germline ends. The length of the CDR3 is 13 residues. Per germline, CDR1 DFQATT and CDR2 SNEGSKA (reference sequence). A second PCR of 7 to 11 cycles used a sample-barcoded 5' primer and a J-beta primer mix. Every cDNA molecule bore a tag from a template-switch adaptor containing 12 random nucleotides. Every sample returned 2.5 million or more CDR3-containing paired-end reads. TCRdb re-analysed the 5' RACE reads in MiXCR, keeping a single row per CDR3 protein. The repertoire includes a few hundred thousand distinct CDR3 sequences, 25% to 30% of them detected once, and about 18% sits in the top ten.

The TCR was taken from a woman aged 70-85 years in good health. The chain links TRBV20-1 to TRBJ1-1; the D gene is possibly TRBD1 (5 bases). Sequencing was carried out using blood. This chain's CDR3 is CSAKTPGGTEAFF. The CDR3 DNA follows: TGCAGTGCTAAGACGCCCGGGGGCACTGAAGCTTTCTTT.